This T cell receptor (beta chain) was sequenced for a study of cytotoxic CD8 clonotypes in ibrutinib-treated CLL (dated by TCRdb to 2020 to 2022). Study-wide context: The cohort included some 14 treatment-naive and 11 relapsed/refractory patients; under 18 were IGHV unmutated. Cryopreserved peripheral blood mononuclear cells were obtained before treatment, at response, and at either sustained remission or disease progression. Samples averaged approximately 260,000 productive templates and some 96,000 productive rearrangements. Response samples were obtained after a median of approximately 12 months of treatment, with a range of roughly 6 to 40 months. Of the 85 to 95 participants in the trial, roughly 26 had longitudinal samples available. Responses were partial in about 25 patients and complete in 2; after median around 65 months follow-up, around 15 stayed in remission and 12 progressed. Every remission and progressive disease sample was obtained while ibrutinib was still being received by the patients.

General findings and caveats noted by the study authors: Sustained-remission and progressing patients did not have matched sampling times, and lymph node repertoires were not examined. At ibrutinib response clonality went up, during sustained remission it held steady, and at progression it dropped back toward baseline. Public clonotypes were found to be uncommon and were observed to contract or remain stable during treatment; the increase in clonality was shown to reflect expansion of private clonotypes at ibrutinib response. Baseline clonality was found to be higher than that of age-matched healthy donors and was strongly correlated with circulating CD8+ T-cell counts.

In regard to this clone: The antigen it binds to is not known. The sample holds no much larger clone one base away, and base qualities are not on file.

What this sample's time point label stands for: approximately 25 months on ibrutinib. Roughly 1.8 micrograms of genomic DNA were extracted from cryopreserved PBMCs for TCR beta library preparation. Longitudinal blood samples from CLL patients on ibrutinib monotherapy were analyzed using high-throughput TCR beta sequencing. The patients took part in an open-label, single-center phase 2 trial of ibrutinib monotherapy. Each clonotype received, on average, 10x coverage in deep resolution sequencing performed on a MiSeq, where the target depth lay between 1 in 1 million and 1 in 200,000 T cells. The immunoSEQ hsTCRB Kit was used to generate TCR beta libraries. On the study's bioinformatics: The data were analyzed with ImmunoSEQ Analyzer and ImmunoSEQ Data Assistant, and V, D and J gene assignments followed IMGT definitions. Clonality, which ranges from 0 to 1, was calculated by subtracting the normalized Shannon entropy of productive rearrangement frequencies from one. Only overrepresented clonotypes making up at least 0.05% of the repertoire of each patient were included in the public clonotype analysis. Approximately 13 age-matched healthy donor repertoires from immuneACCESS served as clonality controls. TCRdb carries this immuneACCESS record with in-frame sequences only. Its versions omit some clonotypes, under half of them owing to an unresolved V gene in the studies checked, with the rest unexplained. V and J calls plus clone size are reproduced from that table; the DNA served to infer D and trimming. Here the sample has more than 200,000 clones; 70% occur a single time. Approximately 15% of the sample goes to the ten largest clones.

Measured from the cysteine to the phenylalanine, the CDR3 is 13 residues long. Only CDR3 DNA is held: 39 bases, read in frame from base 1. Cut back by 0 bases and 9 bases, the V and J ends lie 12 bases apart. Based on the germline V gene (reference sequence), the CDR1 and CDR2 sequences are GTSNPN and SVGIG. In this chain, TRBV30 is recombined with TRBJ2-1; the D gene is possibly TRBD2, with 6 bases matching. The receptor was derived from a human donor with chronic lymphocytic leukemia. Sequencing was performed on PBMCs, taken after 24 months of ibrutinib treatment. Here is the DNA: TGTGCCTGGAGTGTACTCGGGGGAGGTGAGCAGTTCTTC. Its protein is CAWSVLGGGEQFF.